These 23 T cell receptor beta chains came from one sample sequenced in a study of PD-1 blockade in classical Hodgkin lymphoma. Time point defined: cycle 4 day 1 (C4D1), after 5 to 7 weeks of nivolumab. Autologous stem cell transplantation was followed by relapse in every patient, and brentuximab vedotin exposure varied. The protocol was immunoSEQ multiplex PCR, while the TCRdb copy is restricted to in-frame clones and leaves out a portion. The table includes several thousand clones, approximately 88% detected once. The sequencing used peripheral blood mononuclear cells (PBMCs), collected before the fourth cycle of nivolumab. The receptor source for this set is a human donor with classical Hodgkin lymphoma.

V gene TRBV27 combines with J gene TRBJ2-1; TRBD2 matches at 7 bases. Germline V lookup: CDR1 MNHEY, CDR2 SMNVEV (reference sequence). The CDR3 extends over 15 amino acids. The junction had 12 bases not matched to a gene; V was cut back by 6 bases and J by 7 bases. CDR3 loop: CASRGWGSGKNEQFF. The DNA of the CDR3 is TGTGCCAGCAGGGGCTGGGGGAGCGGGAAAAATGAGCAGTTCTTC.

The rearrangement links TRBV7-9 to TRBJ2-1; 7 bases fit TRBD1. The length of the CDR3 is 15 residues. Germline CDR1 reads SEHNR; CDR2 reads FQNEAQ (reference sequence). The trim removed 3 bases at V and 4 bases at J, leaving 6 bases unmatched. The CDR3 region is CASSLKGGEYNEQFF. For the CDR3, the DNA is TGTGCCAGCAGCTTGAAAGGGGGCGAGTACAATGAGCAGTTCTTC.

The gene calls are TRBV19 and TRBJ2-5, with no clear D. Trimming took 5 bases from V and 5 from J, leaving 12 bases between them. The CDR3 is 13 residues long. Germline CDR1 is LNHDA and CDR2 is SQIVND (reference sequence). The CDR3 DNA is TGTGCCAGTAGTTCGTTGGGGTGGGAGACCCAGTACTTC. Protein sequence: CASSSLGWETQYF.

V and J are TRBV5-6 and TRBJ2-5, with 8 bases fitting TRBD1. Germline CDR1 SGHDT, CDR2 YYEEEE. The CDR3 extends over 14 amino acids. The junction had 10 bases not matched to a gene; V was cut back by 7 bases and J by 5 bases. The CDR3 is CASSRTGSRETQYF. CDR3 DNA: TGTGCCAGCTCCCGGACAGGGAGTAGGGAGACCCAGTACTTC.

In regard to this clone: Sequence at one end of the junction differs from germline and may be a read error. The chain recombines TRBV5-4 with TRBJ1-1; no firm D call. The CDR3 is 13 residues long. Germline CDR1 and CDR2: SGHNT and YYREEE (reference sequence). The CDR3 DNA follows: TGCGCCAGCAGCCCAAATAGGAACACTGAAGCTTTCTTT. This codes for CASSPNRNTEAFF.

Comments on this clone: Germline and junction disagree at one end, which may indicate a read error. The rearrangement joins TRBV6-6 to TRBJ2-7; 7 nucleotides line up with TRBD1. Germline CDR1 is MNHNY and CDR2 is SVGAGI (reference sequence). There are 14 residues in the CDR3. The DNA for the CDR3 is TGTGCCAGCAGGAACGACAGGGCGTTAAACGAGCAGTGCTTC. It is translated as CASRNDRALNEQCF.

The chain recombines TRBV9 with TRBJ2-6; 9 bases are a match to TRBD1. Per germline, CDR1 SGDLS and CDR2 YYNGEE. The CDR3 covers 17 residues. V lost 5 bases to trimming and J lost 1 base; unmatched junction nucleotides: 7. CDR3 region: CASSLDRGQSGANVLTF. The CDR3 DNA sequence: TGTGCCAGCAGTTTGGACAGGGGACAGTCTGGGGCCAACGTCCTGACTTTC. Full variable domain (outside the CDR3, taken from reference TRBV9 and TRBJ2-6): DSGVTQTPKHLITATGQRVTLRCSPRSGDLSVYWYQQSLDQGLQFLIQYYNGEERAKGNILERFSAQQFPDLHSELNLSSLELGDSALYFCASSLDRGQSGANVLTFGAGSRLTVL.

The chain combines TRBV27 with TRBJ2-7, with 12 bases aligning to TRBD2. The junction had 11 bases not matched to a gene; V was cut back by 4 bases and J by 1 base. Germline-derived CDR1 and CDR2 are MNHEY and SMNVEV (reference sequence). The CDR3 runs to 18 residues. Here the CDR3 DNA reads TGTGCCAGCAGTTCCTCGCTCCGACTAGCGGGAGTTTCCTACGAGCAGTACTTC. This sequence encodes CASSSSLRLAGVSYEQYF.

The chain couples TRBV28 to TRBJ2-5, with TRBD2 identical over 9 bases. Trimming removed 8 bases from V and 2 bases from J; junction bases left unmatched: 6. Germline CDR1 reads MDHEN; CDR2 reads SYDVKM. The length of the CDR3 is 14 residues. CDR3 sequence: CASGRLAEQETQYF. The CDR3 DNA reads TGTGCCAGCGGAAGACTAGCGGAGCAAGAGACCCAGTACTTC.

The rearrangement joins TRBV5-6 to TRBJ2-1, with D perhaps matching TRBD1 or TRBD2 (5 bases each). The germline V gene has CDR1 SGHDT and CDR2 YYEEEE. V was cut by 0 bases and J by 0 bases, with 13 bases left in between. The CDR3 is 17 residues long. The CDR3 bases are TGTGCCAGCAGCTTGGAAACGGGAAGGGGCTCCTACAATGAGCAGTTCTTC. Translated, it gives CASSLETGRGSYNEQFF.

The gene calls are TRBV29-1 and TRBJ2-7; D might be TRBD1 or TRBD2, each matching 6 bases. This CDR3 has 15 amino acids. Germline V gene sequence: CDR1 SQVTM, CDR2 ANQGSEA. V was trimmed by 4 bases and J by 5 bases, leaving 21 bases between them. This CDR3 is CSVGGAGSGADEQYF. The CDR3 nucleotides read TGCAGCGTTGGGGGGGCAGGTTCAGGTGCCGACGAGCAGTACTTC.

J is TRBJ2-1 and V is TRBV29-1, with 12 bases matching TRBD2. With V trimmed by 2 bases and J by 7 bases, 3 bases remained unmatched. CDR1 and CDR2 (germline): SQVTM, ANQGSEA. There are 14 residues in the CDR3. CDR3 sequence (DNA): TGCAGCGTTGAATCTAGCGGGAGGGCAAATGAGCAGTTCTTC. The encoded protein is CSVESSGRANEQFF.

The chain has TRBV30 and TRBJ1-2, with no clear D. The CDR3 is made up of 12 amino acids. With 5 bases removed from V and 7 bases from J, the gap between germline ends came to 14 bases. The germline gives CDR1 GTSNPN, CDR2 SVGIG (reference sequence). The CDR3: CAWQAQVGGYTF. CDR3 bases: TGTGCCTGGCAAGCTCAAGTAGGTGGCTACACCTTC. The whole variable domain, remainder taken from reference TRBV30 and TRBJ1-2, is SQTIHQWPATLVQPVGSPLSLECTVEGTSNPNLYWYRQAAGRGLQLLFYSVGIGQISSEVPQNLSASRPQDRQFILSSKKLLLSDSGFYLCAWQAQVGGYTFGSGTRLTVV.

The chain carries TRBV27 and TRBJ1-1; TRBD1 might be the D (6 bases). Trimming cost V 6 bases and J 6 bases, with 14 bases left between them. The CDR3 extends over 13 amino acids. Germline CDR1 is MNHEY and CDR2 is SMNVEV (reference sequence). In DNA form, the CDR3 reads TGTGCCAGCAGCCAGGGGAAGGGGGCTGAAGCTTTCTTT. It translates to CASSQGKGAEAFF.

Details on this clone: A read error may account for a junction end that differs from germline. The chain links TRBV5-4 to TRBJ2-7; 7 nucleotides agree with TRBD1. The CDR3 extends over 13 amino acids. Germline CDR1 is SGHNT and CDR2 is YYREEE (reference sequence). CDR3 protein: CASSQDSDRYLYF. In nucleotides, the CDR3 is TGCGCCAGCAGCCAAGACTCGGACAGGTATCTGTACTTC.

This chain connects TRBV4-3 to TRBJ2-7; D is undetermined. Trimming removed 0 bases from V and 3 bases from J, with 9 bases in between. Germline V gives CDR1 LGHNA, CDR2 YSLEER. The CDR3 is 14 residues long. The DNA of the CDR3 is TGCGCCAGCAGCCAAGATCGATGGCTCTACGAGCAGTACTTC. Amino acids: CASSQDRWLYEQYF.

This chain joins TRBV25-1 and TRBJ2-2; D tentatively fits TRBD1 or TRBD2 (5 bases each). Germline CDR1 MGHDK, CDR2 SYGVNS. Trimming removed 1 base from V and 3 bases from J, with 18 bases in between. The length of the CDR3 is 18 residues. For the CDR3, the DNA is TGTGCCAGCAGTGAATGGGCTTTGGGGGATTCGGACACCGGGGAGCTGTTTTTT. Translating it yields CASSEWALGDSDTGELFF.

The chain has TRBV9 and TRBJ2-1, with 8 bases identical to TRBD2. This CDR3 has 15 residues. Trimming took 3 bases from V and 9 from J; bases not matched to a gene: 11. Per the germline V gene, CDR1 is SGDLS and CDR2 is YYNGEE. For the CDR3, the DNA is TGTGCCAGCAGCGCCATACCCGGGAGGGCCGGTGAGCAGTTCTTC. This sequence encodes CASSAIPGRAGEQFF. The complete variable domain, with remaining parts taken from reference TRBV9 and TRBJ2-1, reads DSGVTQTPKHLITATGQRVTLRCSPRSGDLSVYWYQQSLDQGLQFLIQYYNGEERAKGNILERFSAQQFPDLHSELNLSSLELGDSALYFCASSAIPGRAGEQFFGPGTRLTVL.

This clone has only a few counts. The rearrangement joins TRBV30 to TRBJ1-4, with D perhaps matching TRBD1 (5 bases). Germline lookup yields CDR1 GTSNPN and CDR2 SVGIG (reference sequence). V was trimmed by 3 bases and J by 15 bases, leaving 17 bases between them. The CDR3 has 12 amino acids. CDR3: CAWRGADPLMFF. The CDR3, as DNA: TGTGCCTGGAGAGGGGCCGATCCGCTGATGTTTTTT.

The chain joins TRBV9 to TRBJ2-1; 10 nucleotides match TRBD1. This CDR3 region has 16 residues. The V gene end was trimmed by 3 bases and the J gene end by 2 bases; junction bases not matched to a gene: 5. Germline V gene lookup returns CDR1 SGDLS and CDR2 YYNGEE. Here the CDR3 reads CASSDPGQGPYNEQFF. In DNA form, the CDR3 reads TGTGCCAGCAGCGATCCGGGACAGGGGCCCTACAATGAGCAGTTCTTC.

The chain uses TRBV5-4 and TRBJ2-5, with TRBD2 matching over 12 bases. Trimming at V came to 4 bases and at J to 4 bases, leaving 5 bases not matched to a gene. This CDR3 spans 15 amino acids. The germline V gene has CDR1 SGHNT and CDR2 YYREEE (reference sequence). In DNA, the CDR3 is TGTGCCAGCAGCGACATACTAGCGGGAGGAGAGACCCAGTACTTC. Its translation: CASSDILAGGETQYF.

The chain is built from TRBV6-5 and TRBJ1-3, with 8 positions matching TRBD1. Germline CDR1 reads MNHEY; CDR2 reads SVGAGI. The CDR3 contains 15 residues. Trimming cost V 10 bases and J 3 bases; bases outside gene matches: 11. In nucleotides, the CDR3 is TGTGCCACCGGGGGGACAGGAATATATGGAAACACCATATATTTT. Its protein product is CATGGTGIYGNTIYF.

The V call is TRBV2, the J call TRBJ2-7; 9 bases align to TRBD1. V shed 1 base and J 8 bases; nucleotides not matched to a gene: 6. There are 14 residues in the CDR3. The germline CDR1 and CDR2 sequences are SNHLY and FYNNEI. The CDR3 region has the DNA TGTGCCAGCAGTGAAGGGGACAGGGTAGTGCAGCAGTACTTC. It yields the protein CASSEGDRVVQQYF.